The rows below give T cell receptor beta chains drawn from one sample of a study of T cells in Graves' hyperthyroidism and ophthalmopathy. TCRdb recomputed calls from the multiplex PCR reads with MiXCR, one row per CDR3 protein. The data show some 400,000 distinct CDR3 sequences, around 14% seen once. The sequencing input was blood. These receptors were collected from a woman aged 55-69 years with Graves' hyperthyroidism. Both conserved end residues are part of each CDR3. A D gene is named only where the DNA matches it firmly. Not every row has a clone size; where given, it reads once, few, many or a size class.

clone_size,v_call,d_call,j_call,cdr3_aa
-,TRBV28,TRBD1,TRBJ1-6,CASGGTGRYNSPLHF
-,TRBV14,-,TRBJ2-4,CASSQDLGGENIQYF
many,TRBV3-1,-,TRBJ2-2,CASSQDLGDGELFF
-,TRBV6-5,-,TRBJ2-7,CASSLTYEYEQYF
-,TRBV5-4,TRBD1,TRBJ1-4,CASSGRTGGREKLFF
many,TRBV30,-,TRBJ1-4,CAWSRQRNEKLFF
few,TRBV6-5,-,TRBJ1-1,CASTFGNTEAFF
many,TRBV2,-,TRBJ1-4,CASTPGTAFGKLFF
many,TRBV29-1,-,TRBJ1-1,CSAVRSQNTEAFF
many,TRBV7-8,-,TRBJ2-2,CASNPTLDSRSTGELFF
few,TRBV19,-,TRBJ1-2,CAGETAYLFYGYTF
many,TRBV11-2,TRBD1,TRBJ2-3,CASSFSTGFRDTQYF
many,TRBV19,TRBD1,TRBJ2-7,CASNRRRGSYEQYF
many,TRBV30,TRBD1,TRBJ1-4,CALGTGGSTNEKLFF
many,TRBV28,TRBD1,TRBJ2-7,CASSTTPGTGDYEQYF
few,TRBV19,TRBD1,TRBJ1-1,CASSSPPQGWDTEAFF
many,TRBV3-1,-,TRBJ2-7,CASSLRDGYEQYF
many,TRBV5-1,TRBD2,TRBJ2-5,CASSITGTIRETQYF
once,TRBV5-1,TRBD2,TRBJ2-2,CASSLALAAGELFF
few,TRBV27,-,TRBJ2-2,CASSSPGMGELFF
-,TRBV20-1,TRBD2,TRBJ2-7,CSAGPSGGGEQYF
many,TRBV24-1,-,TRBJ2-7,CATSDNREQYF
many,TRBV29-1,-,TRBJ2-2,CSVKSFAYGELFF
many,TRBV12-3/TRBV12-4,-,TRBJ2-6,CASSFGQFSGANVLTF
few,TRBV7-3,-,TRBJ2-3,CASSLLGGTQYF
few,TRBV7-9,TRBD1,TRBJ1-2,CASSSGTGNLVGYTF
many,TRBV20-1,-,TRBJ1-1,CSASSMRTEAFF
many,TRBV20-1,TRBD2,TRBJ2-1,CSARDQGLAGGYYEQFF
many,TRBV12-3/TRBV12-4,TRBD1,TRBJ2-7,CASSPPGQGFYEQYF
-,TRBV10-3,TRBD1,TRBJ2-5,CATRKGTDQETQYF
-,TRBV11-2,-,TRBJ2-7,CASSQNRAGSEQYF
-,TRBV19,-,TRBJ2-7,CASRPRPSSYEQYF
many,TRBV2,TRBD2,TRBJ2-1,CASSEVRLAGNNEQFF
-,TRBV30,-,TRBJ2-5,CAWRAGEYQETQYF
few,TRBV19,-,TRBJ2-5,CASSMGSRETQYF
many,TRBV7-9,TRBD2,TRBJ2-3,CASSLAGTDLTDTQYF
many,TRBV20-1,-,TRBJ1-6,CSARVGRENSPLHF
many,TRBV27,-,TRBJ2-3,CASSLRLDSDTQYF
few,TRBV12-5,TRBD2,TRBJ2-7,CASGLVREGRSYEQYF
-,TRBV12-3/TRBV12-4,-,TRBJ2-3,CASSLRQFPDTQYF
-,TRBV7-6,-,TRBJ2-3,CASSLVASTTDTQYF
many,TRBV29-1,-,TRBJ1-4,CSVVVSEGKLFF
few,TRBV6-2/TRBV6-3,-,TRBJ1-2,CASRVALGHNYGYTF
many,TRBV20-1,-,TRBJ2-5,CSASRDGQETQYF
many,TRBV10-3,TRBD2,TRBJ2-3,CAISDALAGGRTDTQYF
many,TRBV11-3,TRBD2,TRBJ2-1,CASSLYSGAYNEQFF
many,TRBV11-3,TRBD1,TRBJ1-5,CASSLAGGVEGSNQPQHF
many,TRBV2,TRBD2,TRBJ2-4,CASSSRRGGAGGPNKNIQYF
few,TRBV6-1,-,TRBJ2-7,CASASTSSYEQYF
many,TRBV12-5,TRBD2,TRBJ2-5,CASGLGRTSGDQETQYF
few,TRBV20-1,-,TRBJ1-1,CSALQGMSTEAFF